This T cell receptor beta chain was recovered during a study of T cell responses to AZD1222 COVID-19 vaccine. Measured with immunoSEQ multiplex PCR; TCRdb has only the in-frame clones, and not every one. The table records about 180,000 clones, about 91% of them present only once. Germline-derived CDR1 and CDR2 are MNHEY and SMNVEV (reference sequence). The CDR3 loop spans 14 amino acids. V was clipped by 6 bases and J by 0 bases, with 11 bases between them. The chain recombines TRBV27 with TRBJ1-1, with D perhaps TRBD1 (5 bases). The input for sequencing was peripheral blood, taken 28 days after the second AZD1222 dose. The TCR was taken from an adult who received the AZD1222 COVID-19 vaccine. CDR3 amino acids: CASSWTPMNTEAFF. CDR3 nucleotides: TGTGCCAGCAGCTGGACACCCATGAACACTGAAGCTTTCTTT.